Listed here are 28 T cell receptor beta chains from one sample, sequenced in a study of chemoradiotherapy in HPV16-positive cancers. Libraries were prepared by immunoSEQ multiplex PCR; TCRdb keeps only in-frame clonotypes and omits some of them. The sample holds some 2,700 clones, approximately 80% seen once. Sample collection occurred from a patient who underwent chemoradiotherapy. All receptors come from a human donor with HPV-associated anogenital cancer.

CDR3 coding DNA: TGTGCCAGCAGTTTGAAGGGTTGGGACACTGAAGCTTTCTTT. This encodes CASSLKGWDTEAFF. The chain employs TRBV28 and TRBJ1-1, with D unresolved. The CDR3 loop spans 14 amino acids. Germline V gene lookup returns CDR1 MDHEN and CDR2 SYDVKM. Between the trimmed V and J ends, which lost 3 bases and 3 bases, there was a span of 11 bases.

The genes are TRBV7-2 and TRBJ2-2; 8 positions agree with TRBD2. This CDR3 comprises 16 residues. V was clipped by 5 bases and J by 7 bases; unmatched bases: 12. Germline assignment: CDR1 SGHTA and CDR2 FQGNSA. The CDR3 coding sequence is TGTGCCAGCAGCCCGTCGGGGGGGAAAGGCGGCGGGGAGCTGTTTTTT. Translated, it gives CASSPSGGKGGGELFF.

V and J are TRBV5-1 and TRBJ2-2; possibly TRBD1 or TRBD2 for D (5 bases each). This CDR3 contains 16 residues. Germline CDR1 SGHRS, CDR2 YFSETQ. V was clipped by 0 bases and J by 3 bases, with 12 bases between them. The CDR3 DNA reads TGCGCCAGCAGCTTGGTGCCAGGGAGCGACACCGGGGAGCTGTTTTTT. Translated, it gives CASSLVPGSDTGELFF.

V and J are TRBV4-2 and TRBJ1-1, with a weak D call TRBD1 (6 bases). Germline V lookup: CDR1 LGHNA, CDR2 YNFKEQ. This CDR3 contains 18 residues. Trimming left V 3 bases short and J 0 bases short, with 20 bases between. The CDR3 region is CASSQAPGQRIMNTEAFF. CDR3 in DNA: TGTGCCAGCAGCCAGGCCCCGGGACAAAGAATTATGAACACTGAAGCTTTCTTT.

V usage is TRBV9 and J usage is TRBJ2-7; D possibly corresponds to TRBD2 (6 bases). CDR3 length: 13 residues. Looked up from germline, CDR1 is SGDLS and CDR2 is YYNGEE. V lost 4 bases, J lost 6 bases, and 14 bases lay in between. The CDR3 here is CASSTMGGGEQYF. CDR3 in DNA: TGTGCCAGCAGCACAATGGGGGGAGGCGAGCAGTACTTC.

This clone was recorded only once. This sequence joins TRBV5-1 and TRBJ2-6; TRBD2 matches at 8 bases. CDR3 length: 18 residues. Germline CDR1 is SGHRS and CDR2 is YFSETQ. With V trimmed by 4 bases and J by 1 base, 10 bases remained unmatched. The CDR3 loop reads CASSPAPGGASGANVLTF. CDR3 in DNA: TGCGCCAGCAGCCCCGCTCCCGGGGGGGCTTCTGGGGCCAACGTCCTGACTTTC.

This chain connects TRBV5-5 to TRBJ1-3, with unresolved D. The CDR3 consists of 15 residues. CDR1 and CDR2 (germline): SGHKS, YYEKEE (reference sequence). V was shortened by 1 base and J by 2 bases, with 10 bases between the two germline ends. As DNA, the CDR3 is TGTGCCAGCAGCTTGCTGGGTTCGGCTGGAAACACCATATATTTT. Translation: CASSLLGSAGNTIYF. The full variable domain, completed using reference TRBV5-5 and TRBJ1-3, is DAGVTQSPTHLIKTRGQQVTLRCSPISGHKSVSWYQQVLGQGPQFIFQYYEKEERGRGNFPDRFSARQFPNYSSELNVNALLLGDSALYLCASSLLGSAGNTIYFGEGSWLTVV.

This rearrangement joins TRBV7-2 to TRBJ2-1, with D possibly being TRBD2 (5 bases). From germline, CDR1 is SGHTA and CDR2 FQGNSA. Trimming shortened V by 8 bases and J by 10 bases, and 12 bases separated the two germline ends. The CDR3 sequence is 11 residues long. The CDR3 nucleotides are TGTGCCAGCCGTCGGGGAAGGGAGCAGTTCTTC. Translated, it gives CASRRGREQFF.

J is TRBJ1-3 and V is TRBV10-3, with 7 bases fitting TRBD1. Unmatched junction bases numbered 3, after V lost 6 bases and J lost 1 base. Germline lookup yields CDR1 ENHRY and CDR2 SYGVKD. The CDR3 totals 14 residues. The CDR3 DNA is TGTGCCATCAGGCAGGACAGGTCTGGAAACACCATATATTTT. Translated: CAIRQDRSGNTIYF.

This clone has just one count. The chain joins TRBV5-1 to TRBJ2-6; D unclear. In germline, CDR1 is SGHRS, CDR2 YFSETQ. The CDR3 sequence is 15 residues long. V lost 0 bases and J 0 bases, leaving 4 bases between the germline ends. The CDR3 DNA reads TGCGCCAGCAGCTTGGGAAGCTCTGGGGCCAACGTCCTGACTTTC. Protein: CASSLGSSGANVLTF.

The V call is TRBV7-8, the J call TRBJ2-3; D remains ambiguous. V lost 7 bases to trimming and J lost 2 bases, with 10 bases between them. The CDR3 contains 13 residues. Germline-derived CDR1 and CDR2 are SGHVS and FQNEAQ. The chain's CDR3 is CASTSESTDTQYF. Written as DNA, the CDR3 is TGTGCCAGCACCTCTGAGTCCACAGATACGCAGTATTTT.

The V call is TRBV29-1, the J call TRBJ1-2; 7 bases are shared with TRBD1. Germline-derived CDR1 and CDR2 are SQVTM and ANQGSEA. The CDR3 has 13 amino acids. The trim removed 6 bases at V and 3 bases at J, leaving 7 bases unmatched. This CDR3 reads CSVPRTGDYGYTF. CDR3 DNA: TGCAGCGTCCCCCGGACAGGAGACTATGGCTACACCTTC.

The chain links TRBV5-4 to TRBJ1-2; 8 bases align to TRBD1. The CDR3 contains 15 residues. V shed 6 bases and J 2 bases; nucleotides not matched to a gene: 9. The germline gives CDR1 SGHNT, CDR2 YYREEE (reference sequence). The CDR3: CASTHKTGENYGYTF. The CDR3 DNA follows: TGTGCCAGCACCCATAAGACAGGGGAAAACTATGGCTACACCTTC.

The rearrangement joins TRBV9 to TRBJ2-4, with 8 bases fitting TRBD1. Trimming took 9 bases from V and 5 from J; bases not matched to a gene: 10. The CDR3 sequence is 14 residues long. In germline, CDR1 is SGDLS, CDR2 YYNGEE. The CDR3 spells CATGKQGGQNIQYF. Here the CDR3 DNA reads TGTGCCACCGGGAAACAGGGGGGACAAAACATTCAGTACTTC. The full variable domain, in which reference TRBV9 and TRBJ2-4 provide the parts outside the CDR3, is DSGVTQTPKHLITATGQRVTLRCSPRSGDLSVYWYQQSLDQGLQFLIQYYNGEERAKGNILERFSAQQFPDLHSELNLSSLELGDSALYFCATGKQGGQNIQYFGAGTRLSVL.

The rearrangement joins TRBV19 to TRBJ1-1; 8 bases are shared with TRBD1. Looked up from germline, CDR1 is LNHDA and CDR2 is SQIVND (reference sequence). The CDR3 is 15 residues long. J lost 3 bases, V lost 3 bases, and 6 bases had no gene match. The CDR3 DNA reads as TGTGCCAGTAGTATTAATCAGGGGGCGGACACTGAAGCTTTCTTT. It encodes CASSINQGADTEAFF.

This chain links TRBV5-6 with TRBJ1-1; D remains unclear. With 3 bases removed from V and 0 bases from J, the gap between germline ends came to 15 bases. The CDR3 length is 16 residues. Germline lookup yields CDR1 SGHDT and CDR2 YYEEEE. The CDR3 loop reads CASSSSREEVNTEAFF. Written as DNA, the CDR3 is TGTGCCAGCAGCTCCTCCCGGGAGGAGGTGAACACTGAAGCTTTCTTT.

This chain joins TRBV30 and TRBJ1-4; D remains ambiguous. This CDR3 is 13 amino acids long. In germline, CDR1 is GTSNPN, CDR2 SVGIG (reference sequence). Trimming removed 4 bases at V and 7 bases at J, with 13 bases between. In DNA form, the CDR3 reads TGTGCCTGGACCCCATCAGGCAGTGAAAAACTGTTTTTT. Translating gives CAWTPSGSEKLFF.

This clone was observed once. This rearrangement joins TRBV30 to TRBJ2-5, with TRBD2 matching 11 bases. The V segment lost 2 bases and the J segment 5 bases; nucleotides outside the gene matches: 7. Per the germline V gene, CDR1 is GTSNPN and CDR2 is SVGIG (reference sequence). The CDR3 totals 15 residues. CDR3 nucleotide sequence: TGTGCCTGGAGTTCCTTAGCGGGAGGGTGGGAGACCCAGTACTTC. It encodes CAWSSLAGGWETQYF.

This clone appeared a single time. The rearrangement links TRBV7-2 to TRBJ2-3, with D perhaps TRBD1 or TRBD2 (5 bases each). The CDR3 has 15 residues. Trimming left V 2 bases short and J 2 bases short, with 11 bases between. Germline V gives CDR1 SGHTA, CDR2 FQGNSA. In nucleotides, the CDR3 is TGTGCCAGCAGCTTATCCGGGGCCCCCACAGATACGCAGTATTTT. Its translation: CASSLSGAPTDTQYF.

The rearrangement uses TRBV9 and TRBJ2-2; D unclear. Per germline, CDR1 SGDLS and CDR2 YYNGEE. CDR3 length: 14 amino acids. Trimming took off 4 bases at V and 13 bases at J, with 20 bases between the two ends. The CDR3 coding sequence is TGTGCCAGCAGCCCGACGAGAGACCCGCGTGGGCTGTTTTTT. This encodes CASSPTRDPRGLFF. Complete variable domain (other parts from reference TRBV9 and TRBJ2-2): DSGVTQTPKHLITATGQRVTLRCSPRSGDLSVYWYQQSLDQGLQFLIQYYNGEERAKGNILERFSAQQFPDLHSELNLSSLELGDSALYFCASSPTRDPRGLFFGEGSRLTVL.

This rearrangement joins TRBV27 to TRBJ1-2; D may be TRBD1 (5 bases). CDR3 size: 16 residues. Germline CDR1 MNHEY, CDR2 SMNVEV (reference sequence). Trimming removed 4 bases at V and 4 bases at J, with 19 bases between. The CDR3 DNA is TGTGCCAGCAGTTCTTACCTCGGGGGAGGGTCCTATGGCTACACCTTC. This encodes CASSSYLGGGSYGYTF.

This rearrangement joins TRBV19 to TRBJ1-5; D is undetermined. This CDR3 is built from 14 residues. V lost 4 bases and J 0 bases, leaving 7 bases between the germline ends. Germline CDR1 and CDR2: LNHDA and SQIVND (reference sequence). The CDR3 sequence: CASSRISSNQPQHF. DNA for the CDR3: TGTGCCAGTAGTAGGATTTCTAGCAATCAGCCCCAGCATTTT.

The chain has TRBV19 and TRBJ1-4; D not resolved. The V and J ends lost 6 bases and 7 bases respectively, with 6 bases between them. Germline V gene sequence: CDR1 LNHDA, CDR2 SQIVND (reference sequence). CDR3 length: 11 amino acids. The CDR3 here is CASRVGEKLFF. CDR3 in DNA: TGTGCCAGTAGGGTGGGTGAAAAACTGTTTTTT.

This clone was counted between two and nine times. This sequence joins TRBV7-3 and TRBJ2-1, with 9 bases aligning to TRBD1. This CDR3 has 19 amino acids. Germline assignment: CDR1 SGHTA and CDR2 FQGTGA. V trimming: 5 bases; J trimming: 11 bases; junction bases outside the gene matches: 25. For the CDR3, the DNA is TGTGCCAGCAGCCCTTTACACGATCCTACAGGGGGCACCTTCCCCAAGCAGTTCTTC. Residues: CASSPLHDPTGGTFPKQFF.

The gene calls are TRBV10-3 and TRBJ2-6; tentative D call: TRBD1 (6 bases). The CDR3 is made up of 19 amino acids. CDR1 is ENHRY and CDR2 is SYGVKD in the germline V gene. V lost 10 bases to trimming and J lost 4 bases, with 29 bases between them. The CDR3 sequence: CATATLGTSPGWGANVLTF. DNA of the CDR3: TGTGCCACCGCTACCCTGGGGACATCACCTGGGTGGGGGGCCAACGTCCTGACTTTC.

This clone has only a few counts. The chain has TRBV27 and TRBJ2-7; 8 bases are shared with TRBD1. Germline V gene sequence: CDR1 MNHEY, CDR2 SMNVEV (reference sequence). V shed 5 bases and J 2 bases; nucleotides not matched to a gene: 8. The CDR3 spans 15 residues. The CDR3 protein is CASSTKGQAAYEQYF. In nucleotides, the CDR3 is TGTGCCAGCAGTACTAAGGGACAGGCGGCCTACGAGCAGTACTTC.

The V call is TRBV5-1, the J call TRBJ2-2, with TRBD1 matching 10 bases. The CDR3 has 15 amino acids. From germline, CDR1 is SGHRS and CDR2 YFSETQ. The V gene end was trimmed by 7 bases and the J gene end by 4 bases; junction bases not matched to a gene: 7. CDR3 sequence: CASQPGQGSTGELFF. CDR3 sequence (DNA): TGCGCCAGCCAGCCGGGACAGGGGTCCACCGGGGAGCTGTTTTTT.

The chain has TRBV2 and TRBJ2-3; D is perhaps TRBD2 (6 bases). Trimming left V 4 bases short and J 0 bases short, with 14 bases between. Germline lookup yields CDR1 SNHLY and CDR2 FYNNEI. The CDR3 runs to 16 residues. CDR3 in amino acids: CASSGSIAESTDTQYF. For the CDR3, the DNA is TGTGCCAGCAGTGGGTCAATAGCGGAAAGCACAGATACGCAGTATTTT. The whole variable domain, remainder taken from reference TRBV2 and TRBJ2-3, is EPEVTQTPSHQVTQMGQEVILRCVPISNHLYFYWYRQILGQKVEFLVSFYNNEISEKSEIFDDQFSVERPDGSNFTLKIRSTKLEDSAMYFCASSGSIAESTDTQYFGPGTRLTVL.